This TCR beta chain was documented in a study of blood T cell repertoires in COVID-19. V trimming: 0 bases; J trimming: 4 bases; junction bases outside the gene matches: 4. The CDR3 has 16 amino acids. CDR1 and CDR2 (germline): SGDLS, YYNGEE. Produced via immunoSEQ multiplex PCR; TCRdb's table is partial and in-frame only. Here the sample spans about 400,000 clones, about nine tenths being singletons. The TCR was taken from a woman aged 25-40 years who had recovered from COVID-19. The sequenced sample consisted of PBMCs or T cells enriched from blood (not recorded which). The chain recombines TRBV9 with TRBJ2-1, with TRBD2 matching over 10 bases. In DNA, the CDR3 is TGTGCCAGCAGCGTAGAGCGACTAGCGGGTTACAATGAGCAGTTCTTC. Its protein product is CASSVERLAGYNEQFF.